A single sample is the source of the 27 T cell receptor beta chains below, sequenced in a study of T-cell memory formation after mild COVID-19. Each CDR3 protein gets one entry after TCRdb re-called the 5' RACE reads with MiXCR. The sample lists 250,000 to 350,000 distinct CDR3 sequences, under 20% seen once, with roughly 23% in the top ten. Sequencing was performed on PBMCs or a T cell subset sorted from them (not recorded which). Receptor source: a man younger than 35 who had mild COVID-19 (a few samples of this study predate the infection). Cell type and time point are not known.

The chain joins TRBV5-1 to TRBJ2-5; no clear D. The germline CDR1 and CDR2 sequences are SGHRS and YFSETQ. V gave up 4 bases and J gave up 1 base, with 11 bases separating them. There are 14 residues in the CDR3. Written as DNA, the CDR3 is TGCGCCAGCAGCCCCCAGGCCTCCCAAGAGACCCAGTACTTC. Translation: CASSPQASQETQYF. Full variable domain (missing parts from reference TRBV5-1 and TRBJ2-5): KAGVTQTPRYLIKTRGQQVTLSCSPISGHRSVSWYQQTPGQGLQFLFEYFSETQRNKGNFPGRFSGRQFSNSRSEMNVSTLELGDSALYLCASSPQASQETQYFGPGTRLLVL.

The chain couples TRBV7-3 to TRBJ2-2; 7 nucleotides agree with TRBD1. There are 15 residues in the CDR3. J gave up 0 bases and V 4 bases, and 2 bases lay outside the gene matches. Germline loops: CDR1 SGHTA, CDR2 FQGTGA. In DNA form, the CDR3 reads TGTGCCAGCAGCTCACAGGGGTCGAACACCGGGGAGCTGTTTTTT. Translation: CASSSQGSNTGELFF.

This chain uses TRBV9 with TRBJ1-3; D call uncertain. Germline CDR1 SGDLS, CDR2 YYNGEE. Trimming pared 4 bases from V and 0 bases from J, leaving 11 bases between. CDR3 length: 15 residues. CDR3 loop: CASSYLDISGNTIYF. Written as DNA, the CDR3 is TGTGCCAGCAGCTACCTAGACATCTCTGGAAACACCATATATTTT.

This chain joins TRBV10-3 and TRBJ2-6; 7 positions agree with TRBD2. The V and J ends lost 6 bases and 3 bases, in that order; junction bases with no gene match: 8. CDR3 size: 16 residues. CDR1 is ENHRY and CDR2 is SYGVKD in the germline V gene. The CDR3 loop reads CAISAGGRGGANVLTF. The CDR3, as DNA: TGTGCCATCAGCGCCGGGGGGAGAGGTGGGGCCAACGTCCTGACTTTC.

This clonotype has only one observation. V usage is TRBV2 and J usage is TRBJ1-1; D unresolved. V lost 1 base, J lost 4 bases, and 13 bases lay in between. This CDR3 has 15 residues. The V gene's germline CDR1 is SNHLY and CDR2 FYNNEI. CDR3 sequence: CASSEEGRTGTEAFF. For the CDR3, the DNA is TGTGCCAGCAGTGAAGAAGGGCGAACGGGCACTGAAGCTTTCTTT.

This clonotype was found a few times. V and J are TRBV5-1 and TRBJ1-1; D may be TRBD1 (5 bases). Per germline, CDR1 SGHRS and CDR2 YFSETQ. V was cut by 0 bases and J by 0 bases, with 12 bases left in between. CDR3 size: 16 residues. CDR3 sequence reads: CASSLETTALNTEAFF. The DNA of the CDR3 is TGCGCCAGCAGCTTGGAGACGACAGCACTGAACACTGAAGCTTTCTTT.

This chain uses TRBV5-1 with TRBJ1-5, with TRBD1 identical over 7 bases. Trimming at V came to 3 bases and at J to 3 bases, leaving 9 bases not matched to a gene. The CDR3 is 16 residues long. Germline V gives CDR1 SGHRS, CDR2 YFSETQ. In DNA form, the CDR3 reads TGCGCCAGCAGCTCCGACAGGGAGATTTTCAATCAGCCCCAGCATTTT. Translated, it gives CASSSDREIFNQPQHF.

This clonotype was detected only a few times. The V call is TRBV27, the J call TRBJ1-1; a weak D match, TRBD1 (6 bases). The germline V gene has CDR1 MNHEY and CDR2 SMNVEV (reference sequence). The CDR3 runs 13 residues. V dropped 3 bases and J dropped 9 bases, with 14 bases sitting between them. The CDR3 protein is CASSLWGARKAFF. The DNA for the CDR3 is TGTGCCAGCAGTTTGTGGGGGGCGCGGAAAGCTTTCTTT.

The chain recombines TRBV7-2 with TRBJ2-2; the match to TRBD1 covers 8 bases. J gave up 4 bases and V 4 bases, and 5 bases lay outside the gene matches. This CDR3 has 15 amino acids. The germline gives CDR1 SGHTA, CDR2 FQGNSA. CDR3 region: CASSSRGLGTGELFF. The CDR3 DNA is TGTGCCAGCAGCTCCAGGGGGCTGGGCACCGGGGAGCTGTTTTTT.

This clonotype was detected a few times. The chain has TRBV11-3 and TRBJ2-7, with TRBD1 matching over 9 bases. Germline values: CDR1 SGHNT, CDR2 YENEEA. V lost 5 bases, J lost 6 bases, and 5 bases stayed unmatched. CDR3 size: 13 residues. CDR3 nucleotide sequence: TGTGCCAGCAGCCGGGACAGGGTAAGCGAGCAGTACTTC. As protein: CASSRDRVSEQYF.

The CDR3 reads CASSYTTSGAKNEQFF. The CDR3 DNA follows: TGTGCCAGCAGTTACACGACTAGCGGGGCAAAGAATGAGCAGTTCTTC. The genes are TRBV6-2 or TRBV6-3 and TRBJ2-1, with TRBD2 matching over 11 bases. The germline V gene encodes CDR1 MNHEY and CDR2 SVGEGT. CDR3 length: 16 amino acids. V lost 2 bases, J lost 7 bases, and 7 bases stayed unmatched.

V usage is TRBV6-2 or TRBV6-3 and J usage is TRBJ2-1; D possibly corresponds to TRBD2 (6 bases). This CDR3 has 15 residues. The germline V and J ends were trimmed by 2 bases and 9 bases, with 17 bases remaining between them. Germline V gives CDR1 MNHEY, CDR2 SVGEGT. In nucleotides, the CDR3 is TGTGCCAGCAGTTACCCGCGGGGCCACGGGCCTGAGCAGTTCTTC. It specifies CASSYPRGHGPEQFF.

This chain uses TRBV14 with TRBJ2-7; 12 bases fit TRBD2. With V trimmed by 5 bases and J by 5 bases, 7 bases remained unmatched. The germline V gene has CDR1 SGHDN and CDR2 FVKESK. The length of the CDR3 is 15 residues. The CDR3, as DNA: TGTGCCAGCAGCTCCCGGACTAGCGGGGAGGACGAGCAGTACTTC. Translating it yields CASSSRTSGEDEQYF.

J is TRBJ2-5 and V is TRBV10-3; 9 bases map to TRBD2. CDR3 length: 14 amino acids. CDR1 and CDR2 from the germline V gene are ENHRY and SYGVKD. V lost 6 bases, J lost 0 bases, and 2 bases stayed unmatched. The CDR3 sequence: CAIRSSGDQETQYF. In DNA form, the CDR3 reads TGTGCCATCAGGTCTAGCGGGGACCAAGAGACCCAGTACTTC.

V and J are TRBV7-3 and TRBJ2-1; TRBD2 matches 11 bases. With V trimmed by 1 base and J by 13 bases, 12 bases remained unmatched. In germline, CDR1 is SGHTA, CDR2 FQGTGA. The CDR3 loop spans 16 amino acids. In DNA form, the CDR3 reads TGTGCCAGCAGCTTAAGGGCCCCTAGCGGGGGGCTGGATCAGTTCTTC. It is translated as CASSLRAPSGGLDQFF.

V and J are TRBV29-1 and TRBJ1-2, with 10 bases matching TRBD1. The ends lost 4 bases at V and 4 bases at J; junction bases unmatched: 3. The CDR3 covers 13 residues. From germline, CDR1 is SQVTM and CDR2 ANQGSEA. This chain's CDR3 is CSVAGQGTYGYTF. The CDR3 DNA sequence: TGCAGCGTTGCGGGACAGGGGACCTATGGCTACACCTTC. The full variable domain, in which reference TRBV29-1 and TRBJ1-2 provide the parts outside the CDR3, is SAVISQKPSRDICQRGTSLTIQCQVDSQVTMMFWYRQQPGQSLTLIATANQGSEATYESGFVIDKFPISRPNLTFSTLTVSNMSPEDSSIYLCSVAGQGTYGYTFGSGTRLTVV.

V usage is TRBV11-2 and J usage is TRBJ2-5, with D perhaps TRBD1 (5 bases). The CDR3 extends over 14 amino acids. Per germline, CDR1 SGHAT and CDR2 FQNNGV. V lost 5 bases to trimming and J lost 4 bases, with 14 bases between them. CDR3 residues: CASSGGAVGETQYF. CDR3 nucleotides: TGTGCCAGCAGCGGTGGGGCAGTAGGAGAGACCCAGTACTTC.

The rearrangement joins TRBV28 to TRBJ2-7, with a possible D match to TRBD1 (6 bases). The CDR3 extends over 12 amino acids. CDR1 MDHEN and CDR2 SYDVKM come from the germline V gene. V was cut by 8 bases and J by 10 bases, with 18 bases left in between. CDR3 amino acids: CASSKDSPPQYV. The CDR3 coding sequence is TGTGCCAGCTCCAAGGACAGCCCTCCTCAGTACGTC.

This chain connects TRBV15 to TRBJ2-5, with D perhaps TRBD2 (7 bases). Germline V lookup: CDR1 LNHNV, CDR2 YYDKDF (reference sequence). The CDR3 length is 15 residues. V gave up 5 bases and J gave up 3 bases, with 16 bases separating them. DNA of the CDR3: TGTGCCACCAGCGGATTGAGGGGGGGAAAAGAGACCCAGTACTTC. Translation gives CATSGLRGGKETQYF.

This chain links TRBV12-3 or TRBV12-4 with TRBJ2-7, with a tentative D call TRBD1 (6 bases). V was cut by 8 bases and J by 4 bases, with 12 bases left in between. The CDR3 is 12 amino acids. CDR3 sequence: CASAPDRYEQYF. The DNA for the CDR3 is TGTGCCAGCGCGCCCGACAGGTACGAGCAGTACTTC.

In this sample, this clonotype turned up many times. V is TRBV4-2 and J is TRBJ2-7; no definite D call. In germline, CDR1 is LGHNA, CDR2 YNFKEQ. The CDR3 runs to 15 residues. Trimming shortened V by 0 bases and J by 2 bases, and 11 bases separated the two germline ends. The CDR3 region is CASSQDRRTPYEQYF. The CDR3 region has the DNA TGTGCCAGCAGCCAAGATCGGCGGACCCCCTACGAGCAGTACTTC.

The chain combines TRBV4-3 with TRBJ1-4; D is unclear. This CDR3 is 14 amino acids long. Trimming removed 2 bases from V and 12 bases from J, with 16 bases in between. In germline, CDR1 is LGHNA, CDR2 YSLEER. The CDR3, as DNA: TGCGCCAGCAGCCAACGCTCAACGGGAGGGCAACTGTTTTTT. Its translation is CASSQRSTGGQLFF.

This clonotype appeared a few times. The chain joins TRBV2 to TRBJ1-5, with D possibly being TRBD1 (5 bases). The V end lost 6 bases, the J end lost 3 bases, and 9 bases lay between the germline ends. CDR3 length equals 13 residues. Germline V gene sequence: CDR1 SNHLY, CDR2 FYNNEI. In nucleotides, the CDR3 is TGTGCCAGCAGGGGGCAGTCCAATCAGCCCCAGCATTTT. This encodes CASRGQSNQPQHF.

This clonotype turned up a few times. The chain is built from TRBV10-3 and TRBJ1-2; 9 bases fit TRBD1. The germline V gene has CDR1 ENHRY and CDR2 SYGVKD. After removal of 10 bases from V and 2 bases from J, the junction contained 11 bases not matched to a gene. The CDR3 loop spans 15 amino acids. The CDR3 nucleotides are TGTGCCACCGCCCCGGGGACAGGGACGAACTATGGCTACACCTTC. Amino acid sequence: CATAPGTGTNYGYTF.

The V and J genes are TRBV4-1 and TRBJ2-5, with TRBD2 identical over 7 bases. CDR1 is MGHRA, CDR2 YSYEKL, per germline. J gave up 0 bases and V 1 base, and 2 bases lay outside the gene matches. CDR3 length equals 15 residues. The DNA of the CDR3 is TGCGCCAGCAGCCAAGGGGGGGGACACCAAGAGACCCAGTACTTC. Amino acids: CASSQGGGHQETQYF.

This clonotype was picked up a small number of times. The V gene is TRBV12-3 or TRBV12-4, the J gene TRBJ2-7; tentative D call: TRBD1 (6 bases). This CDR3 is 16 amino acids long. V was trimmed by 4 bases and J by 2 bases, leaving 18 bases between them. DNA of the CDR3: TGTGCCAGCAGTTCCGGGACAACTAACCTTGCCTACGAGCAGTACTTC. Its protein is CASSSGTTNLAYEQYF.

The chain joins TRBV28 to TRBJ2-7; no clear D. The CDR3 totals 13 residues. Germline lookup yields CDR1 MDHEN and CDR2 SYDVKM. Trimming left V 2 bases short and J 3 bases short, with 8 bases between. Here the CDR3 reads CASSLEQNYEQYV. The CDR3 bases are TGTGCCAGCAGTTTAGAACAGAACTACGAGCAGTACGTC.